This TCR beta chain originates from a study of blood T cell repertoires in COVID-19. Study-level information: Acute-phase and convalescent COVID-19 samples originated in the United States, Italy and Spain. The cDNA or gDNA used as material had been derived from T cells, B-cell-depleted T cells, or PBMCs.

In the original processing: Nucleated cell number was recorded as an estimate derived from reference gene primer amplification. Sequencing was performed with immunoSEQ multiplex PCR; in TCRdb, only in-frame clones are kept and a portion is missing. The V and J calls and the clone size are those of that table, but D and trimming were determined from the DNA. The sample includes approximately 70,000 clones, roughly 80% seen only once; the top ten take 4.5% to 5.5%. V lost 1 base, J lost 4 bases, and 7 bases lay in between. The CDR3 spans 14 residues. In germline, CDR1 is MGHRA, CDR2 YSYEKL. The V call is TRBV4-1, the J call TRBJ1-4; unclear D gene. The sequenced sample consisted of peripheral blood. This TCR derives from a woman in her sixties with acute or convalescent COVID-19. CDR3 sequence (DNA): TGCGCCAGCAGCCAAGTGACACGTAATGAAAAACTGTTTTTT. Translation: CASSQVTRNEKLFF.